This T cell receptor beta chain is from a study of cytomegalovirus exposure and HLA in healthy donors. Study-wide context: According to later analysis, the same platform produced the 100 to 150 validation and around 730 first-cohort repertoires.

Per germline, CDR1 SEHNR and CDR2 FQNEAQ (reference sequence). V lost 3 bases and J lost 6, with 26 bases in between. This CDR3 spans 18 amino acids. Donors were drawn from the approximately 130-subject validation cohort, separate from the roughly 670-subject first cohort. Repertoires were generated with immunoSEQ multiplex PCR, while TCRdb's copy carries only in-frame clones and drops some. The sample includes 75,000 to 90,000 clones, roughly 95% of them seen just once. About this clone itself: Its matching antigen is unknown.

Study results and caveats: Most observed TCR sequences were rare, whereas some public TCRs were detected in many donors. TCR beta chains numbering some 160 were designated cytomegalovirus-associated.

Sequencing was done on a sample of PBMCs. The rearrangement uses TRBV7-9 and TRBJ1-2, with D possibly TRBD1 on 5 matching bases. This sequence originates from a woman between 18 and 29 years old in good health and CMV-seronegative. In nucleotides, the CDR3 is TGTGCCAGCAGCTTCCCCCGAGGAAGGCCCGGCGGGGCTAATGGCTACACCTTC. Its protein is CASSFPRGRPGGANGYTF.